There are many counts of the clone carrying this T cell receptor beta chain. Investigators prepared the TCR beta libraries by applying iRepertoire HTBI primers and Arm-PCR of CDR3 regions. TCRdb reprocessed the multiplex PCR reads via MiXCR and lists one record per CDR3 protein. The sample has 360,000 or so distinct CDR3 sequences; around 17% are singletons. Time point described: newly diagnosed GD, antithyroid drugs for less than 3 months. PBMCs were the source of the RNA used for TCR sequencing. A volume of 7 to 9.5 milliliters of peripheral blood was collected in EDTA tubes. Looked up from germline, CDR1 is MDHEN and CDR2 is SYDVKM. The CDR3 has 15 amino acids. V was clipped by 10 bases and J by 0 bases; unmatched bases: 10. This specimen belongs to a study of regulatory T cells in long-lasting Graves disease. Study at large: Prior antithyroid drug treatment in newly diagnosed Graves' patients lasted under 3 months.

Another study also made use of these data, one on T cells in Graves' hyperthyroidism and ophthalmopathy.

This receptor was taken from a man aged 35 to 55 with Graves disease. The starting material was peripheral blood mononuclear cells (PBMCs), obtained at new diagnosis, from a patient treated with antithyroid drugs. V usage is TRBV28 and J usage is TRBJ2-7, with 9 bases aligning to TRBD2. CDR3 coding DNA: TGTGCCACCCGAGGGCTAGCGGGGCTCTCCTACGAGCAGTACTTC. Its translation is CATRGLAGLSYEQYF.